These T cell receptor beta chains were read from a single sample in a study of vaccination effects on CD4 cells after COVID-19. These TCRs' antigens remain unknown. TCRdb keeps only in-frame clones here, not all; method: immunoSEQ multiplex PCR. The repertoire holds some 66,000 clones, with roughly four fifths as singletons. This material consisted of CD4+ T cells from PBMCs cultured without peptide, taken after COVID-19 vaccination. Receptors were obtained from a human donor who received a COVID-19 vaccine. CDR3s include the opening cysteine and the closing phenylalanine or tryptophan. D genes are given only for firm matches. The size of a clone is reported for some rows only, either as once, few or many, or as a class for expanded clones.

d_gene | abundance | j_gene | v_gene | CDR3aa | CDR3nt
- | once | TRBJ2-3 | TRBV5-1 | CASSRNPGLASTDTQYF | TGCGCCAGCAGCAGAAACCCCGGACTGGCTAGCACAGATACGCAGTATTTT
- | few | TRBJ1-5 | TRBV5-6 | CASSLRMGQPQHF | TGTGCCAGCAGCTTAAGGATGGGCCAGCCCCAGCATTTT
- | once | TRBJ1-1 | TRBV5-6 | CASSPARKMNTEAFF | TGTGCCAGCAGCCCGGCACGAAAGATGAACACTGAAGCTTTCTTT
- | few | TRBJ1-1 | TRBV5-1 | CASSTNDLNTEAFF | TGCGCCAGCAGTACAAACGACCTGAACACTGAAGCTTTCTTT
- | once | TRBJ1-5 | TRBV2 | CASSEPSGNNQPQHF | TGTGCCAGCAGTGAACCCTCCGGGAACAATCAGCCCCAGCATTTT
- | few | TRBJ2-2 | TRBV4-1 | CASSQEGARTGELFF | TGCGCCAGCAGCCAAGAAGGGGCGCGCACCGGGGAGCTGTTTTTT
TRBD1 | - | TRBJ1-6 | TRBV5-5 | CASSPGTGFSPLHF | TGTGCCAGCAGCCCCGGGACAGGGTTTTCACCCCTCCACTTT
- | few | TRBJ2-4 | TRBV7-9 | CASSPSPYRAIAKNIQYF | TGTGCCAGCAGCCCAAGTCCCTACAGGGCGATAGCCAAAAACATTCAGTACTTC
- | - | TRBJ1-2 | TRBV2 | CATQGTFYGYTF | TGTGCCACCCAAGGGACTTTCTATGGCTACACCTTC
- | - | TRBJ1-2 | TRBV2 | CASSEIWAGRYTF | TGTGCCAGCAGTGAAATATGGGCAGGTCGCTACACCTTC
- | - | TRBJ1-1 | TRBV5-1 | CASSAGPNTEAFF | TGCGCCAGCAGCGCCGGCCCGAACACTGAAGCTTTCTTT
- | - | TRBJ1-2 | TRBV7-9 | CASSLEGYGYTF | TGTGCCAGCAGCTTAGAAGGGTATGGCTACACCTTC
- | - | TRBJ1-5 | TRBV28 | CASSFGRGRVNNQPQHF | TGTGCCAGCAGTTTTGGCAGGGGAAGGGTAAACAATCAGCCCCAGCATTTT
- | - | TRBJ2-5 | TRBV19 | CASSISGTRETQYF | TGTGCCAGTAGTATCTCCGGGACAAGAGAGACCCAGTACTTC
- | once | TRBJ2-1 | TRBV29-1 | CSVDRAQSEQFF | TGCAGCGTTGATAGAGCACAAAGTGAGCAGTTCTTC
- | - | TRBJ2-5 | TRBV5-1 | CASRPTGLQETQYF | TGCGCCAGCAGACCGACAGGCCTTCAAGAGACCCAGTACTTC
- | - | TRBJ2-6 | TRBV9 | CASSVDPGGANVLTF | TGTGCCAGCAGCGTAGACCCTGGGGGGGCCAACGTCCTGACTTTC
- | - | TRBJ1-1 | TRBV14 | CASSRTAQNTEAFF | TGTGCCAGCAGCCGGACGGCCCAGAACACTGAAGCTTTCTTT
- | once | TRBJ1-1 | TRBV6-5 | CASSPLGTRNTEAFF | TGTGCCAGCAGTCCCCTGGGCACTCGGAACACTGAAGCTTTCTTT
- | - | TRBJ2-1 | TRBV6-5 | CASSPTGDPYNEQFF | TGTGCCAGCAGTCCTACGGGGGACCCCTACAATGAGCAGTTCTTC
- | few | TRBJ1-1 | TRBV30 | CAWSADRNTEAFF | TGTGCCTGGAGCGCGGACAGGAACACTGAAGCTTTCTTT
- | few | TRBJ1-1 | TRBV15 | CATSNDYTGLNTEAFF | TGTGCCACCAGCAACGATTATACAGGCCTGAACACTGAAGCTTTCTTT
- | - | TRBJ2-2 | TRBV28 | CASSSPGNTANTGELFF | TGTGCCAGCAGCTCACCGGGCAATACCGCGAACACCGGGGAGCTGTTTTTT
TRBD1 | few | TRBJ1-1 | TRBV27 | CASSPNRQGNEAFF | TGTGCCAGCAGCCCGAACCGACAGGGGAATGAAGCTTTCTTT
- | - | TRBJ1-3 | TRBV20-1 | CSANWGNTIYF | TGCAGTGCTAACTGGGGAAACACCATATATTTT
- | - | TRBJ2-1 | TRBV4-1 | CASSLRGEQFF | TGCGCCAGCAGCCTTCGAGGCGAGCAGTTCTTC
TRBD2 | - | TRBJ2-1 | TRBV6-1 | CASSEVGGGAVRSYNEQFF | TGTGCCAGCAGTGAAGTGGGCGGGGGGGCTGTCCGTTCCTACAATGAGCAGTTCTTC
- | - | TRBJ1-2 | TRBV10-2 | CASSVDRNYGYTF | TGCGCCAGCAGCGTTGACAGAAACTATGGCTACACCTTC
- | - | TRBJ1-3 | TRBV30 | CAWTQGWAGNTIYF | TGTGCCTGGACGCAGGGCTGGGCTGGAAACACCATATATTTT
- | - | TRBJ2-5 | TRBV9 | CASSVGSGGGTQYF | TGTGCCAGCAGCGTAGGTAGCGGTGGGGGGACCCAGTACTTC
- | - | TRBJ1-5 | TRBV4-2 | CASSQESSAGSNQPQHF | TGTGCCAGCAGCCAAGAGTCCTCGGCCGGTAGCAATCAGCCCCAGCATTTT
- | - | TRBJ1-2 | TRBV5-5 | CASSREGNLYYGYTF | TGTGCCAGCAGCCGTGAAGGGAATTTGTATTACGGCTACACCTTC
- | - | TRBJ1-4 | TRBV28 | CASIFSGGTREKLFF | TGTGCCAGCATTTTCAGCGGGGGCACGAGAGAAAAACTGTTTTTT
- | few | TRBJ1-2 | TRBV3-1/TRBV3-2 | CASSQDLGRAAGYTF | TGTGCCAGCAGCCAAGACCTAGGGAGGGCGGCTGGCTACACCTTC
TRBD1 | - | TRBJ1-4 | TRBV2 | CASSEGQGLNEKLFF | TGTGCCAGCAGTGAAGGACAGGGGCTAAATGAAAAACTGTTTTTT
- | - | TRBJ2-3 | TRBV7-3 | CASSLNLAEDTQYF | TGTGCCAGCAGCTTAAACTTAGCGGAGGATACGCAGTATTTT
TRBD1 | once | TRBJ1-2 | TRBV28 | CASRFPAATGVGYTF | TGTGCCAGCAGATTCCCGGCCGCGACAGGGGTCGGCTACACCTTC
TRBD1 | - | TRBJ1-2 | TRBV3-1/TRBV3-2 | CASSLSGTGTTFYGYTF | TGTGCCAGCAGCCTCTCCGGGACAGGGACAACTTTCTATGGCTACACCTTC
TRBD1 | - | TRBJ2-3 | TRBV4-1 | CASSPRDSDITDTQYF | TGCGCCAGCAGCCCCCGGGACAGCGATATCACAGATACGCAGTATTTT
- | - | TRBJ2-5 | TRBV27 | CASTTVGDSKETQYF | TGTGCCAGCACCACCGTAGGGGACTCAAAAGAGACCCAGTACTTC
- | - | TRBJ2-1 | TRBV7-9 | CASSLSGGAAYNEQFF | TGTGCCAGCAGCCTCAGTGGGGGGGCCGCCTACAATGAGCAGTTCTTC
TRBD1 | - | TRBJ1-5 | TRBV5-1 | CASRMDRDQPQHF | TGCGCCAGCAGGATGGACAGGGATCAGCCCCAGCATTTT
- | - | TRBJ2-1 | TRBV30 | CAWRSQHEQFF | TGTGCCTGGAGAAGTCAGCATGAGCAGTTCTTC
TRBD1 | - | TRBJ2-1 | TRBV14 | CASSQDIGSGGRNEQFF | TGTGCCAGCAGCCAAGATATTGGGTCAGGGGGTAGAAATGAGCAGTTCTTC
- | - | TRBJ2-1 | TRBV5-1 | CASSLFGTFDNEQFF | TGCGCCAGCAGTCTTTTCGGGACTTTCGACAATGAGCAGTTCTTC
TRBD2 | - | TRBJ2-1 | TRBV5-1 | CASSSNTKRGVDNEQFF | TGCGCCAGCAGCTCCAACACCAAGCGGGGAGTCGACAATGAGCAGTTCTTC
- | - | TRBJ1-1 | TRBV7-2 | CASSSGRLNTEAFF | TGTGCCAGCAGCTCGGGACGGCTGAACACTGAAGCTTTCTTT
TRBD1 | - | TRBJ1-5 | TRBV24-1 | CATQGAQAGQPQHF | TGTGCCACCCAGGGGGCGCAGGCCGGTCAGCCCCAGCATTTT
- | - | TRBJ1-6 | TRBV4-1 | CASSQVRQGGSPLHF | TGCGCCAGCAGCCAAGTGAGGCAGGGTGGCTCACCCCTCCACTTT
- | - | TRBJ2-1 | TRBV6-5 | CASSYMVGSSYNEQFF | TGTGCCAGCAGTTACATGGTCGGTAGTTCCTACAATGAGCAGTTCTTC
- | - | TRBJ2-4 | TRBV5-6 | CASSFVETVQYF | TGTGCCAGCAGCTTCGTGGAGACCGTTCAGTACTTC
- | once | TRBJ1-1 | TRBV7-9 | CASSFWGAKSTEAFF | TGTGCCAGCAGCTTCTGGGGGGCTAAGAGCACTGAAGCTTTCTTT
TRBD1 | - | TRBJ1-3 | TRBV5-1 | CASSLDGQGRGNTIYF | TGCGCCAGCAGCTTGGACGGACAGGGTAGAGGAAACACCATATATTTT
TRBD2 | - | TRBJ2-5 | TRBV10-3 | CAISVAGGLQETQYF | TGTGCCATCAGTGTAGCGGGGGGGCTCCAAGAGACCCAGTACTTC